A single T cell receptor (beta chain) is shown here with its context. Per the authors' pipeline: Amplifying reference gene primers gave estimates of nucleated cell counts. Method: immunoSEQ multiplex PCR; TCRdb's copy keeps in-frame clones and lacks some. That table supplies the V and J calls and clone size; D and trimming were determined from the DNA. The sample has 45,000 to 70,000 clones, around 87% seen once. This record comes from a study of blood T cell repertoires in COVID-19. Study-wide background: The analysed material was cDNA or gDNA that came from T cells, B-cell-depleted T cells, or PBMCs.

The germline gives CDR1 MNHNY, CDR2 SVGAGI (reference sequence). V was pared by 5 bases and J by 2 bases, with 12 bases of the junction left unmatched. The CDR3 is made up of 17 amino acids. The chain combines TRBV6-6 with TRBJ1-5; 7 bases match TRBD1. Sequencing was performed on peripheral blood. The sequence was obtained from a woman of 80 years or more with COVID-19, enrolled during active disease. CDR3 bases: TGTGCCAGCAGTCCTCACAGGGGAATTGCGGGCAATCAGCCCCAGCATTTT. Translating it yields CASSPHRGIAGNQPQHF.